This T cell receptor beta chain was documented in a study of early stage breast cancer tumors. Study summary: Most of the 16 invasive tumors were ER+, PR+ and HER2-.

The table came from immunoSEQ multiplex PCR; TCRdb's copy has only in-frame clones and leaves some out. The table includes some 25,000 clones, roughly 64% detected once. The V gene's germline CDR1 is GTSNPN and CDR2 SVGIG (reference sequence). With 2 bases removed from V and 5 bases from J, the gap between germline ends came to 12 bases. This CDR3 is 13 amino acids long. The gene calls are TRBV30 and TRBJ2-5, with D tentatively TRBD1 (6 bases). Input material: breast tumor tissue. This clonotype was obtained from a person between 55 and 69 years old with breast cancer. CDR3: CAWSKGGWETQYF. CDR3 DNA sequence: TGTGCCTGGAGTAAAGGGGGATGGGAGACCCAGTACTTC.